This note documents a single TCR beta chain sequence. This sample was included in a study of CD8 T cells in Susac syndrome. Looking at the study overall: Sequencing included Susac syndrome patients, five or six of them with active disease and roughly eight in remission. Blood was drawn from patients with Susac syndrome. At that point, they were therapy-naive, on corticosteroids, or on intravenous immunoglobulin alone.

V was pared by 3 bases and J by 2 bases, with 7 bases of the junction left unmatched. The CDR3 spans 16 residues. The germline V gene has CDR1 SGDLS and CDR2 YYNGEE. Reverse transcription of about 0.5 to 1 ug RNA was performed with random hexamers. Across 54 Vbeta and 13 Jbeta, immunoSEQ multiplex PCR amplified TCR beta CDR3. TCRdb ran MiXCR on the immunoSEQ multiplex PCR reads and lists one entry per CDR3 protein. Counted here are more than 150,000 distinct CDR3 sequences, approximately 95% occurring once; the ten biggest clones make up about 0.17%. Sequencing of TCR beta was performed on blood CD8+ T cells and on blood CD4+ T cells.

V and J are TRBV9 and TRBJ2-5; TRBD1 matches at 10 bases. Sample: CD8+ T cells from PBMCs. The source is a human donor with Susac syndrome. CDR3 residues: CASSAPGTGVQETQYF. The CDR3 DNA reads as TGTGCCAGCAGCGCCCCCGGGACAGGGGTTCAAGAGACCCAGTACTTC.